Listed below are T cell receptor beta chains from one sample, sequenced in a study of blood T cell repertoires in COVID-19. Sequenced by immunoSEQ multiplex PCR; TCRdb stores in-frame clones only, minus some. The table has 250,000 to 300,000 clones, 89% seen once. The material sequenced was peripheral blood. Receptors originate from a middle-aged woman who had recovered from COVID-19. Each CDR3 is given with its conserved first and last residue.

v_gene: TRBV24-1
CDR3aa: CATSGSLSSGANVLTF

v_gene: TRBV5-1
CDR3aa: CASSPLGRGDGYTF

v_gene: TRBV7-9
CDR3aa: CASSLGSLAGAGELFF

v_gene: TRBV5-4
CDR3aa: CASSPGSSGGGVDTQYF

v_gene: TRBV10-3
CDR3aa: CAITRERDTGELFF

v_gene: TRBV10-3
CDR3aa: CAISAGSGANVLTF

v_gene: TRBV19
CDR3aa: CASSNMYGNSYEQYF

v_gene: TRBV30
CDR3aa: CAWSRTAYGYTF

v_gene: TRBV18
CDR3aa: CASSVGTGVLETQYF

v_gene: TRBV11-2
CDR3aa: CASSTLRQAYGYTF

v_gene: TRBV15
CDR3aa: CATSERTGAGNTIYF

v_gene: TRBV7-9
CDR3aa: CASSQAVVRNTEAFF

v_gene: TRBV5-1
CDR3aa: CASSLDRVSSGANVLTF

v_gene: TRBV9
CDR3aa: CASSDHKDRLNTEAFF

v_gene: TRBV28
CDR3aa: CASSSYAGGRIQPQHF

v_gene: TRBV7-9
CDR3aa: CASSHPRGARTEAFF

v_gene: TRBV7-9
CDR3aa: CASSLGDRAYGYTF

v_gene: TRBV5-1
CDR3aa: CASSLAQASGNTIYF

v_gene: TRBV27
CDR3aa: CASSNRGGTGTEAFF

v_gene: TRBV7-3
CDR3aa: CASSLGTGQPGNTIYF

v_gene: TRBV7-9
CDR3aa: CASSLPGGGYNEQFF

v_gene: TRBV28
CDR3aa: CASSPDRRSTDTQYF

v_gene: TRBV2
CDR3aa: CASSLPAGEPQHF

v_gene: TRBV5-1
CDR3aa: CASRRQQGKNIQYF

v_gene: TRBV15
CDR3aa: CATRATGGKVVERETQYF

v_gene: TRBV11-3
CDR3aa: CASSVNRNGETQYF

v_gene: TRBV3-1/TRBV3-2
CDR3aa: CASSQESGGNSPLHF

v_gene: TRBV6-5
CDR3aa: CASTPSVGYEQYF

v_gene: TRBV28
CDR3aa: CASSLGTAYNSPLHF

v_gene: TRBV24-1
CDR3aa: CATSEAGVETQYF

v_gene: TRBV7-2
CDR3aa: CASNPWGLAVSYNEQFF

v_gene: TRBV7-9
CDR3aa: CASSAIREDGYTF

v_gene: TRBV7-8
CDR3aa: CASSLEGREVTWGDTQYF

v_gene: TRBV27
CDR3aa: CASSLTSGGSVLNEQFF

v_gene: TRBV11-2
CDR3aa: CASSGQSTDTQYF

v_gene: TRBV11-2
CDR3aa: CASSLVARETQYF

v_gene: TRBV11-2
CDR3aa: CASTLVGRGAYGYTF

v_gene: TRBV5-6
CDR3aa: CASSEAGTSANEQFF

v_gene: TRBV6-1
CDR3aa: CASSDLPGQGRYYTDTQYF

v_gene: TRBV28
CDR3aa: CAILGTGGNQPQHF

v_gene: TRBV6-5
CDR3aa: CASLATDSYEQYF

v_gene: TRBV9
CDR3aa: CASSLSGSLTYNEQFF

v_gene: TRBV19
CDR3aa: CASSSATTIRYNSPLHF

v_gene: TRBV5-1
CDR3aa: CASSWNPPGGKLFF

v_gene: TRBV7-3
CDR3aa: CASSLGTGVNTEAFF

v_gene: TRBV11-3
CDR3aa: CASSSDRGRAGELFF

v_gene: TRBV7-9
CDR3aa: CASRTENTEAFF

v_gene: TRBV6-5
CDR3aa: CASSYEGDVGTGELFF

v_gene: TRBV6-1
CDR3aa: CASSEWTGGSGANVLTF

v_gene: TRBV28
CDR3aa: CASSFETRFVAEQFF

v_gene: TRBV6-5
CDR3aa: CASSYAGDTQYF

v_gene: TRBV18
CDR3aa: CASSPTGQGGQPQHF

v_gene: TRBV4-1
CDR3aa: CASSQDRWSRAGEQYF

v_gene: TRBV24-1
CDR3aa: CATSDFSSGHSNTEAFF

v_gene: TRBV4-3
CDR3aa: CASSQTGLNTGELFF

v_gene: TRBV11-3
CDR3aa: CASSLSGGTGVTQYF

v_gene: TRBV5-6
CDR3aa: CASSFTIVDTEAFF

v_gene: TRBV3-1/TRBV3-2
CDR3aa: CASSLLNSPLHF

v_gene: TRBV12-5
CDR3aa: CASGLVIGGNAIYF